Listed below are T cell receptor beta chains from one sample, sequenced in a study of CD8 T cells in ankylosing spondylitis. Via MiXCR, TCRdb re-called the 5' RACE reads, giving one row per CDR3 protein. The sample contains about 330,000 distinct CDR3 sequences, 8% of which appear only once. What was sequenced was blood, either unsorted or a sorted T cell fraction (not recorded which). The receptors here all came from a male donor with ankylosing spondylitis. Each CDR3 is given without its conserved first and last residue. The order of the fields is V gene, D gene, CDR3 protein. A D gene is named only where the DNA matches it firmly.

TRBV5-1 - ASSLEGGPFKF
TRBV5-1 - ASSLDTYEQY
TRBV5-1 - ASSPAGSEKLF
TRBV10-2 - ASSTSTRTDEQY
TRBV29-1 TRBD1 SARSGGQGSTEAF
TRBV7-9 TRBD1 ASSLARWDRVENTIY
TRBV29-1 TRBD2 SVELAGISYEQY
TRBV24-1 TRBD1 ATSDSWTGRPDTQY
TRBV7-2 - ASSLGSSQETQY
TRBV27 - ASSFSVTYEQY